The 27 T cell receptor beta chains given below trace back to one sample, sequenced in a study of regulatory T cells in long-lasting Graves disease. Time point denoted: newly diagnosed GD, antithyroid drugs for less than 3 months. TCR sequences were obtained from RNA taken from PBMCs. Construction of TCR beta libraries relied on iRepertoire HTBI primers and on Arm-PCR targeting CDR3 regions. TCRdb fed the multiplex PCR reads into MiXCR, producing one record per CDR3 protein. The sample yields around 460,000 distinct CDR3 sequences, approximately 14% seen once. This sample was also put to use in a study of T cells in Graves' hyperthyroidism and ophthalmopathy.

Here the sequenced sample was peripheral blood mononuclear cells (PBMCs), taken at new diagnosis, from a patient treated with antithyroid drugs. The source is a woman between 50 and 59 years old with Graves disease.

This clonotype has at least ten counts. The chain links TRBV9 to TRBJ2-1; the match to TRBD2 covers 10 bases. CDR1 is SGDLS and CDR2 is YYNGEE in the germline V gene. The CDR3 length is 16 residues. Germline trimming cut 0 bases from V and 7 bases from J; bases unmatched to any gene: 7. As DNA, the CDR3 is TGTGCCAGCAGCGTAGAAGGGACTAGCGTTTCGAATGAGCAGTTCTTC. Its translation is CASSVEGTSVSNEQFF.

There are many counts of this clonotype. The chain is built from TRBV6-1 and TRBJ2-1, with D maybe TRBD1 (5 bases). The V end lost 6 bases, the J end lost 4 bases, and 10 bases lay between the germline ends. The CDR3 is 13 residues long. Germline CDR1 is MNHNS and CDR2 is SASEGT. CDR3 coding DNA: TGTGCCAGCAGCGCACAGGTTTACAATGAGCAGTTCTTC. This encodes CASSAQVYNEQFF.

There are many counts of this clonotype. The chain joins TRBV7-2 to TRBJ1-5; perhaps TRBD1 as D (6 bases). V was cut by 3 bases and J by 3 bases, with 12 bases left in between. There are 15 residues in the CDR3. CDR1 SGHTA and CDR2 FQGNSA come from the germline V gene. The CDR3 DNA sequence: TGTGCCAGCAGCTTTATGACAGGCCCCAATCAGCCCCAGCATTTT. Translated, it gives CASSFMTGPNQPQHF.

This clonotype has a handful of counts. This may be a read error: a much more frequent sequence differs by one nucleotide. This chain joins TRBV6-9 and TRBJ2-3, with unresolved D. The CDR3 length is 15 residues. CDR1 and CDR2 (germline): MNHGY, SVAAGI. This chain's CDR3 is CASSVVPRGTDTQYF. In DNA, the CDR3 is TGCGCCAGCAGTGTAGTCCCACGGGGCACAGATACGCAGTATTTT.

This clonotype has ten or more counts. This chain connects TRBV28 to TRBJ2-7; 7 nucleotides align to TRBD2. The junction had 4 bases not matched to a gene; V was cut back by 2 bases and J by 3 bases. The germline V gene encodes CDR1 MDHEN and CDR2 SYDVKM. The CDR3 consists of 14 residues. The CDR3 reads CASSLLAENYEQYF. CDR3 sequence (DNA): TGTGCCAGCAGTTTACTAGCGGAGAACTACGAGCAGTACTTC.

In this sample, this clonotype turned up many times. The chain is built from TRBV12-3 or TRBV12-4 and TRBJ2-1; a weak D match, TRBD2 (6 bases). Trimming took 3 bases from V and 2 from J, leaving 11 bases between them. The CDR3 length is 15 residues. The DNA of the CDR3 is TGTGCCAGCAGTTTGGCGGGAACGGCCTACAATGAGCAGTTCTTC. This sequence encodes CASSLAGTAYNEQFF.

This clonotype was picked up many times. J is TRBJ2-1 and V is TRBV28; either TRBD1 or TRBD2 may fit D (5 bases each). The CDR3 contains 15 residues. Looked up from germline, CDR1 is MDHEN and CDR2 is SYDVKM. V lost 7 bases to trimming and J lost 7 bases, with 20 bases between them. The CDR3 loop reads CASTSPGRSPNEQFF. The DNA for the CDR3 is TGTGCCAGCACCTCACCGGGACGCTCTCCTAATGAGCAGTTCTTC.

The rearrangement links TRBV29-1 to TRBJ1-5; 8 bases map to TRBD1. This CDR3 contains 15 residues. The germline V gene encodes CDR1 SQVTM and CDR2 ANQGSEA. V trimming: 4 bases; J trimming: 3 bases; junction bases outside the gene matches: 8. The CDR3 coding sequence is TGCAGCGTTGGCCCCTCGACAGGGGACAATCAGCCCCAGCATTTT. It translates to CSVGPSTGDNQPQHF.

As regards this clonotype: This could be a read error, since a much larger clone is one nucleotide away. The rearrangement links TRBV27 to TRBJ1-2, with 7 bases fitting TRBD1. The CDR3 runs 13 residues. CDR1 and CDR2 (germline): MNHEY, SMNVEV (reference sequence). Here the CDR3 DNA reads TGTGCCAGCAGCTCGACAGGGAACTATGGCTTCACCTTC. The encoded protein is CASSSTGNYGFTF.

This clonotype came up many times. This chain links TRBV4-1 with TRBJ2-3, with TRBD2 identical over 9 bases. CDR1 MGHRA and CDR2 YSYEKL come from the germline V gene. Trimming cost V 0 bases and J 5 bases; bases outside gene matches: 3. This CDR3 comprises 15 residues. CDR3 sequence reads: CASSQETSGVDTQYF. Here the CDR3 DNA reads TGCGCCAGCAGCCAAGAGACTAGCGGCGTAGATACGCAGTATTTT.

V is TRBV7-6 and J is TRBJ2-3; 13 bases fit TRBD2. This CDR3 has 17 amino acids. Trimming removed 5 bases from V and 4 bases from J; junction bases left unmatched: 9. Germline V CDR1 and CDR2: SGHVS, FNYEAQ. The CDR3 DNA reads as TGTGCCAGCAGCAGGACTAGCGGGAGCCGTGGGGCAGATACGCAGTATTTT. It encodes CASSRTSGSRGADTQYF.

This clonotype was detected many times. This sequence joins TRBV30 and TRBJ2-5; no reliable D call. CDR3 size: 13 residues. V dropped 0 bases and J dropped 7 bases, with 12 bases sitting between them. Germline CDR1 is GTSNPN and CDR2 is SVGIG (reference sequence). In DNA, the CDR3 is TGTGCCTGGAGTGTAGCGCCCCTGGGGACCCAGTACTTC. It is translated as CAWSVAPLGTQYF.

This clonotype was detected ten times or more. CDR3 bases: TGCGCCAGCACCGAACTAGCGGGAGGACGAGAGACCCAGTACTTC. The encoded protein is CASTELAGGRETQYF. The J gene is TRBJ2-5, the V gene TRBV5-1, with 12 nucleotides matching TRBD2. CDR1 and CDR2 from the germline V gene are SGHRS and YFSETQ. The length of the CDR3 is 15 residues. J was trimmed by 4 bases and V by 6 bases; bases with no gene match: 7. The variable domain in full, completed from reference TRBV5-1 and TRBJ2-5, reads KAGVTQTPRYLIKTRGQQVTLSCSPISGHRSVSWYQQTPGQGLQFLFEYFSETQRNKGNFPGRFSGRQFSNSRSEMNVSTLELGDSALYLCASTELAGGRETQYFGPGTRLLVL.

This clonotype occurred a few times. The chain links TRBV9 to TRBJ1-5; the match to TRBD1 covers 7 bases. Germline V gene lookup returns CDR1 SGDLS and CDR2 YYNGEE. The CDR3 is 14 residues long. The J segment lost 2 bases and the V segment lost 4 bases, leaving 3 bases of the junction unmatched. The CDR3 DNA follows: TGTGCCAGCAGCAAGGGGGCTGGCAATCAGCCCCAGCATTTT. This translates into CASSKGAGNQPQHF.

This clonotype was recorded at least ten times. The chain is built from TRBV5-1 and TRBJ2-7, with D maybe TRBD2 (5 bases). The CDR3 has 15 residues. In germline, CDR1 is SGHRS, CDR2 YFSETQ. The ends were cut back, 0 bases at V and 3 bases at J, with 13 bases in the middle. CDR3 region: CASSLGLGVGYEQYF. CDR3 nucleotide sequence: TGCGCCAGCAGCTTGGGCTTGGGAGTGGGCTACGAGCAGTACTTC.

The table lists this clonotype with many counts. The rearrangement links TRBV30 to TRBJ2-7, with 10 nucleotides matching TRBD1. Germline CDR1 GTSNPN, CDR2 SVGIG (reference sequence). This CDR3 is built from 11 residues. V lost 7 bases and J lost 5; bases outside the gene matches: 2. CDR3 in DNA: TGTGCCTTGACAGGGGGCAACGAGCAGTACTTC. It is translated as CALTGGNEQYF.

The J gene is TRBJ2-5, the V gene TRBV19, with D possibly called TRBD1 or TRBD2 (5 bases each). Trimming took 2 bases from V and 5 from J, leaving 12 bases between them. The CDR3 has 14 amino acids. Germline CDR1 is LNHDA and CDR2 is SQIVND (reference sequence). The CDR3 protein is CASSIRGVRETQYF. CDR3 nucleotide sequence: TGTGCCAGTAGTATACGGGGCGTTCGGGAGACCCAGTACTTC.

The V and J genes are TRBV5-1 and TRBJ2-3; 8 nucleotides match TRBD2. The CDR3 covers 16 residues. With 1 base clipped from V and 0 bases from J, the junction kept 4 bases outside the gene matches. Per germline, CDR1 SGHRS and CDR2 YFSETQ. The CDR3 sequence: CASSLPLAGSTDTQYF. In nucleotides, the CDR3 is TGCGCCAGCAGCTTGCCTCTAGCGGGCAGCACAGATACGCAGTATTTT.

This clonotype was observed a handful of times. The chain links TRBV20-1 to TRBJ2-7; D not resolved. The germline V gene encodes CDR1 DFQATT and CDR2 SNEGSKA (reference sequence). This CDR3 contains 12 residues. The germline V and J ends were trimmed by 4 bases and 0 bases, with 7 bases remaining between them. CDR3 DNA: TGCAGTGCTAACACCGACTCCTACGAGCAGTACTTC. It is translated as CSANTDSYEQYF.

This clonotype was picked up many times. The V gene is TRBV27, the J gene TRBJ2-7; TRBD2 agrees at 14 bases. Per the germline V gene, CDR1 is MNHEY and CDR2 is SMNVEV (reference sequence). The length of the CDR3 is 16 residues. Trimming removed 5 bases from V and 5 bases from J; junction bases left unmatched: 8. The CDR3 DNA reads as TGTGCCAGCAGTCCGCACCCGGGACTAGCGGGAGACGAGCAGTACTTC. Translating gives CASSPHPGLAGDEQYF.

This clonotype was observed many times. The V call is TRBV28, the J call TRBJ2-1; 12 nucleotides agree with TRBD2. V shed 5 bases and J 0 bases; nucleotides not matched to a gene: 5. This CDR3 has 17 amino acids. Germline CDR1 and CDR2: MDHEN and SYDVKM. The DNA of the CDR3 is TGTGCCAGCAGTCGAACGACTAGCGGGAGCTCCTACAATGAGCAGTTCTTC. Amino acid sequence: CASSRTTSGSSYNEQFF.

The V call is TRBV5-1, the J call TRBJ2-2, with 9 bases that match TRBD2. This CDR3 is 16 amino acids long. V was pared by 1 base and J by 4 bases, with 5 bases of the junction left unmatched. From germline, CDR1 is SGHRS and CDR2 YFSETQ. The CDR3 region is CASSLRLADPTGELFF. The CDR3 DNA is TGCGCCAGCAGCTTGAGACTAGCGGACCCCACCGGGGAGCTGTTTTTT.

This clonotype appeared many times. The CDR3 sequence is CASSRSMSSYEQYF. CDR3 in DNA: TGTGCCAGCAGTCGATCTATGTCCTCCTACGAGCAGTACTTC. This chain joins TRBV27 and TRBJ2-7; D is uncertain. This CDR3 region has 14 residues. Deletions cut 5 bases from V and 0 bases from J, with 11 bases between. Germline CDR1 reads MNHEY; CDR2 reads SMNVEV (reference sequence).

The table lists this clonotype with a few counts. Here the CDR3 reads CSVEVTGTKNIQYF. CDR3 sequence (DNA): TGCAGCGTTGAAGTAACAGGGACCAAAAACATTCAGTACTTC. The V and J genes are TRBV29-1 and TRBJ2-4; D perhaps matches TRBD1 (6 bases). This CDR3 spans 14 amino acids. Germline values: CDR1 SQVTM, CDR2 ANQGSEA. V shed 1 base and J shed 2 bases, with 9 bases lying between them.

This clonotype was observed at least ten times. V gene TRBV2 combines with J gene TRBJ2-7; D is unclear. Looked up from germline, CDR1 is SNHLY and CDR2 is FYNNEI. Deletions cut 6 bases from V and 3 bases from J, with 9 bases between. The CDR3 extends over 12 amino acids. DNA for the CDR3: TGTGCCAGCAGCGCCGAGAGCTACGAGCAGTACTTC. It encodes CASSAESYEQYF.

The sample holds many counts of this clonotype. The chain employs TRBV28 and TRBJ2-1, with D perhaps matching TRBD2 (7 bases). CDR1 is MDHEN and CDR2 is SYDVKM in the germline V gene. V lost 6 bases, J lost 9 bases, and 21 bases lay in between. This CDR3 contains 15 residues. CDR3 sequence (DNA): TGTGCCAGCAGCTCCCCGCGGCAGGGAGGGGGTGAGCAGTTCTTC. Amino acid sequence: CASSSPRQGGGEQFF.

At least ten counts were recorded for this clonotype. CDR3 loop: CASSPLENEQFF. The CDR3 coding sequence is TGTGCCAGCTCACCTTTGGAGAATGAGCAGTTCTTC. This chain links TRBV18 with TRBJ2-1; D is undetermined. The germline gives CDR1 KGHSH, CDR2 LQKENI. This CDR3 region has 12 residues. V lost 3 bases and J lost 7, with 7 bases in between.